The entry below describes one TCR beta chain. Its antigen is as yet unknown. This CDR3 is 17 amino acids long. CDR1 SGDLS and CDR2 YYNGEE come from the germline V gene. V was pared by 4 bases and J by 2 bases, with 9 bases of the junction left unmatched. This entry is derived from a study of post-analysis software for immune sequencing data. Study-wide background: Recorded disease courses covered relapsing-remitting, secondary progressive and progressive-relapsing multiple sclerosis. Some patients had no subtype annotation. Study-level points and caveats: Normalized Chao1 diversity in multiple sclerosis patients fell significantly below that of controls. Included in a set of about five TRBV segments more frequent in patients than controls were TRBV5-6, TRBV5-1 and TRBV20-1. Samples prepared in the same batch strongly co-clustered by F measure.

TCR beta cDNA libraries had unique molecular identifiers. Researchers reported approximately 500,000 cDNA molecules coming from roughly 1 to 10 million T cells. One entry per CDR3 protein results from TCRdb running MiXCR on the PCR reads. The sample lists about 770,000 distinct CDR3 sequences, approximately 44% occurring once. Source material: blood. The source is a girl aged 5-17 years with multiple sclerosis. The chain joins TRBV9 to TRBJ2-3, with 11 bases lining up with TRBD2. The CDR3 sequence is CASSSQGTSGATDTQYF. CDR3 bases: TGTGCCAGCAGCTCCCAGGGGACTAGCGGAGCCACAGATACGCAGTATTTT.